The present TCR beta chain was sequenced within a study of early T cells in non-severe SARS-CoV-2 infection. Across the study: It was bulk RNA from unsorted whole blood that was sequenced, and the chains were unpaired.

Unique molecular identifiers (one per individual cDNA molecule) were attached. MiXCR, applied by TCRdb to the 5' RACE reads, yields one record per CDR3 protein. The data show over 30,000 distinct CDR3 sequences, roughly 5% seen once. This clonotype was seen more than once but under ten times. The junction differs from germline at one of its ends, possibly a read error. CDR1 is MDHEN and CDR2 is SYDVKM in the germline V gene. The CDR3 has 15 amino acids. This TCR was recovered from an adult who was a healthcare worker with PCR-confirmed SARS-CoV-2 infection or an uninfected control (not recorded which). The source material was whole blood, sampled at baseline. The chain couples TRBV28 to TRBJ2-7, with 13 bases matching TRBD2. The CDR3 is CVSSSGLAGPYEQYF. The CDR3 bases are TGTGTCAGCAGCTCGGGACTAGCGGGGCCCTACGAGCAGTACTTC.